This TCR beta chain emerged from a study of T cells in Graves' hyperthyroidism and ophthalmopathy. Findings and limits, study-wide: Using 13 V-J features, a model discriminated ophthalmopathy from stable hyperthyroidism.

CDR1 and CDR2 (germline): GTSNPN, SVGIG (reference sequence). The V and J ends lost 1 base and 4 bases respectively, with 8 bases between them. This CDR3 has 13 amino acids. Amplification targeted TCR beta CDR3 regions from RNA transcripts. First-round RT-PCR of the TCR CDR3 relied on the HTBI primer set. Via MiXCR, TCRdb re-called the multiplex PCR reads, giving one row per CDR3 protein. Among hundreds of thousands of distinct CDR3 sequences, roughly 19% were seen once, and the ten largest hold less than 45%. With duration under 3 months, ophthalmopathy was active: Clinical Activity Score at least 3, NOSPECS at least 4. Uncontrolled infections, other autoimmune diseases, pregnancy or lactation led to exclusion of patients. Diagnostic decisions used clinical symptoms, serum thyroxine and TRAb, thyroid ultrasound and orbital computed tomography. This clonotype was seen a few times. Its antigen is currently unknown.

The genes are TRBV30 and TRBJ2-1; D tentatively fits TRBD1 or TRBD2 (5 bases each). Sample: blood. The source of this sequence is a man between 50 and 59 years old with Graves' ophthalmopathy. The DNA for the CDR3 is TGTGCCTGGAGTGGGGGGATTTACAATGAGCAGTTCTTC. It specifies CAWSGGIYNEQFF.